This T cell receptor (beta chain) appears in the sequencing data of a study of blood T cells in healthy people across ages. Then a second PCR, running roughly 7 to 12 cycles, was carried out with a sample-barcoded 5' primer and a J-beta primer mix. TCRdb re-called the 5' RACE reads through MiXCR, storing one row per CDR3 protein. The sample records around 1.5 million distinct CDR3 sequences, about 35% being singletons. The CDR3 is 13 residues long. Germline CDR1 is ENHRY and CDR2 is SYGVKD. Trimming removed 5 bases from V and 6 bases from J, with 10 bases in between. The V call is TRBV10-3, the J call TRBJ2-2; no clear D gene. Material: blood. This TCR came from a woman between 25 and 40 years old in good health. The chain's CDR3 is CAISKGRPGELFF. CDR3 coding DNA: TGTGCCATCAGTAAGGGCAGGCCCGGGGAGCTGTTTTTT.